A single sample is the source of the 28 T cell receptor beta chains below, sequenced in a study of T cell repertoires in cytomegalovirus infection. What these receptors recognize is not known. MiXCR, run by TCRdb on the reads, gives a single entry per CDR3 protein. The repertoire holds roughly 500,000 distinct CDR3 sequences, more than 30% seen once, with roughly 15% in the top ten. This sample comprised cultured PBMCs, obtained from culture after CMV antigen stimulation. Every receptor here comes from a human donor in good health (CMV status not recorded). Some clones in this sample may be carry-over from other donors' samples.

This chain links TRBV7-2 with TRBJ1-1; D gene uncertain. V lost 4 bases, J lost 0 bases, and 6 bases lay in between. The CDR3 runs to 13 residues. Germline V gene data show CDR1 as SGHTA and CDR2 as FQGNSA. CDR3 in DNA: TGTGCCAGCAGCTCGCCCATGAACACTGAAGCTTTCTTT. This sequence encodes CASSSPMNTEAFF.

This rearrangement joins TRBV7-9 to TRBJ1-4; D remains ambiguous. With 5 bases removed from V and 3 bases from J, the gap between germline ends came to 13 bases. Germline loops: CDR1 SEHNR, CDR2 FQNEAQ (reference sequence). The CDR3 is 15 amino acids. The CDR3 loop reads CASSPYGLSNEKLFF. The CDR3 bases are TGTGCCAGCAGCCCATACGGCCTTTCTAATGAAAAACTGTTTTTT.

Only a few counts were recorded for this clonotype. The V gene is TRBV11-2, the J gene TRBJ2-5, with 9 bases aligning to TRBD2. The CDR3 has 17 residues. The J segment lost 1 base and the V segment lost 0 bases, leaving 6 bases of the junction unmatched. Germline CDR1 is SGHAT and CDR2 is FQNNGV. The CDR3 DNA sequence: TGTGCCAGCAGCTTAGATTATCGAGCGGGAGGCCAAGAGACCCAGTACTTC. It codes for CASSLDYRAGGQETQYF.

This chain uses TRBV4-1 with TRBJ1-3, with 7 nucleotides matching TRBD1. Germline values: CDR1 MGHRA, CDR2 YSYEKL. This CDR3 is 18 amino acids long. The J segment lost 0 bases and the V segment lost 4 bases, leaving 12 bases of the junction unmatched. CDR3 protein: CASSLLPRTGSSGNTIYF. The DNA of the CDR3 is TGCGCCAGCAGCCTTTTACCCCGGACAGGTAGCTCTGGAAACACCATATATTTT.

The chain is built from TRBV6-2 or TRBV6-3 and TRBJ1-5; weak D call: TRBD1 (6 bases). The CDR3 runs to 18 residues. Looked up from germline, CDR1 is MNHEY and CDR2 is SVGEGT. V lost 5 bases and J 0 bases, leaving 20 bases between the germline ends. The DNA for the CDR3 is TGTGCCAGCAGTAGATATCCCGGGACATCATATAGCAATCAGCCCCAGCATTTT. Its translation: CASSRYPGTSYSNQPQHF.

The V gene is TRBV18, the J gene TRBJ2-1; no clear D. Germline CDR1 and CDR2: KGHSH and LQKENI. The CDR3 contains 14 residues. Between the trimmed V and J ends, which lost 5 bases and 4 bases, there was a span of 12 bases. CDR3 loop: CASSTYTSYNEQFF. CDR3 nucleotides: TGTGCCAGCTCAACCTACACGTCGTACAATGAGCAGTTCTTC.

The chain has TRBV27 and TRBJ2-7; D gene unclear. Trimming removed 5 bases from V and 2 bases from J, with 16 bases in between. Germline CDR1 reads MNHEY; CDR2 reads SMNVEV (reference sequence). This CDR3 has 15 residues. CDR3 sequence (DNA): TGTGCCAGCAGTCCCCGCTCCCTCCTAGCCTACGAGCAGTACTTC. It is translated as CASSPRSLLAYEQYF.

This chain uses TRBV30 with TRBJ2-1; no reliable D call. V was shortened by 0 bases and J by 6 bases, with 6 bases between the two germline ends. Germline values: CDR1 GTSNPN, CDR2 SVGIG (reference sequence). The CDR3 length is 12 residues. CDR3 nucleotide sequence: TGTGCCTGGAGTGTATTGTTCAATGAGCAGTTCTTC. It translates to CAWSVLFNEQFF.

This sequence joins TRBV4-3 and TRBJ2-1; 8 bases align to TRBD2. V lost 1 base, J lost 7 bases, and 9 bases stayed unmatched. This CDR3 contains 16 residues. Germline V gene data show CDR1 as LGHNA and CDR2 as YSLEER. CDR3 DNA sequence: TGCGCCAGCAGCCAAGGCCCCCGGGAGGGCCTGAATGAGCAGTTCTTC. Translation gives CASSQGPREGLNEQFF.

The CDR3 here is CASSVGEAVYEQYF. In DNA, the CDR3 is TGTGCCAGCAGCGTGGGAGAGGCGGTCTACGAGCAGTACTTC. The chain recombines TRBV5-4 with TRBJ2-7; tentative D call: TRBD2 (5 bases). This CDR3 has 14 amino acids. CDR1 SGHNT and CDR2 YYREEE come from the germline V gene (reference sequence). The V end lost 4 bases, the J end lost 3 bases, and 14 bases lay between the germline ends.

This clonotype was counted ten times or more. V is TRBV7-2 and J is TRBJ1-5; 7 positions match TRBD1. Trimming removed 5 bases from V and 4 bases from J; junction bases left unmatched: 8. The CDR3 spans 15 residues. CDR1 and CDR2 (germline): SGHTA, FQGNSA. The CDR3 here is CASSQSGQPNQPQHF. The CDR3 DNA follows: TGTGCCAGCAGCCAATCGGGACAGCCTAATCAGCCCCAGCATTTT.

This chain uses TRBV28 with TRBJ1-5, with D possibly matching TRBD1 (6 bases). CDR1 and CDR2 from the germline V gene are MDHEN and SYDVKM. The V gene lost 7 bases and the J gene lost 0 bases, with 19 bases spanning the gap. CDR3 length: 17 amino acids. CDR3 loop: CASTPPGAGDSNQPQHF. Here the CDR3 DNA reads TGTGCCAGCACCCCCCCCGGGGCAGGGGATAGCAATCAGCCCCAGCATTTT.

The chain employs TRBV7-9 and TRBJ2-1, with 11 bases matching TRBD2. CDR1 is SEHNR, CDR2 FQNEAQ, per germline (reference sequence). The CDR3 has 17 residues. Trimming cost V 5 bases and J 2 bases; bases outside gene matches: 8. The CDR3 bases are TGTGCCAGCAGCGCTATCAGACTAGCGGGACCCTACAATGAGCAGTTCTTC. Residues: CASSAIRLAGPYNEQFF.

This clonotype was found many times. The J gene is TRBJ2-5, the V gene TRBV12-3 or TRBV12-4; 12 bases line up with TRBD1. CDR3 length: 17 residues. V shed 3 bases, J shed 7 bases, and the junction held 12 bases outside the gene matches. The CDR3 region has the DNA TGTGCCAGCAGTTTCACGTCCGGGACAGGGGGCGCCGGGACCCAGTACTTC. Protein sequence: CASSFTSGTGGAGTQYF.

This clonotype was seen more than once but under ten times. This chain connects TRBV7-8 to TRBJ1-5; 8 bases line up with TRBD1. With 4 bases clipped from V and 1 base from J, the junction kept 3 bases outside the gene matches. Germline V lookup: CDR1 SGHVS, CDR2 FQNEAQ. This CDR3 region has 15 residues. The CDR3 region has the DNA TGTGCCAGCAGCTCACAGGGGGTGAGCAATCAGCCCCAGCATTTT. Translating gives CASSSQGVSNQPQHF.

This chain joins TRBV6-2 or TRBV6-3 and TRBJ2-2; D is possibly TRBD1 (6 bases). Per germline, CDR1 MNHEY and CDR2 SVGEGT. The length of the CDR3 is 16 residues. V was cut by 7 bases and J by 2 bases, with 17 bases left in between. The CDR3 DNA is TGTGCCAGCATCCAAAGGGCAGGGGTCAACACCGGGGAGCTGTTTTTT. This codes for CASIQRAGVNTGELFF.

This clonotype came up many times. J is TRBJ2-3 and V is TRBV7-6, with D unclear. Deletions cut 4 bases from V and 2 bases from J, with 7 bases between. CDR1 and CDR2 (germline): SGHVS, FNYEAQ. The length of the CDR3 is 13 residues. The CDR3 region is CASSWVNTDTQYF. The CDR3 coding sequence is TGTGCCAGCAGCTGGGTAAACACAGATACGCAGTATTTT.

This clonotype turned up a few times. V and J are TRBV7-2 and TRBJ1-3; perhaps TRBD1 as D (6 bases). CDR1 and CDR2 from the germline V gene are SGHTA and FQGNSA. V was cut by 0 bases and J by 8 bases, with 17 bases left in between. CDR3 length: 16 residues. Written as DNA, the CDR3 is TGTGCCAGCAGCTTAGCCCCGTCAGGGGAAGGACACACCATATATTTT. Its protein product is CASSLAPSGEGHTIYF.

The genes are TRBV5-6 and TRBJ1-2; D unclear. V gave up 3 bases and J gave up 7 bases, with 13 bases separating them. There are 13 residues in the CDR3. Germline V CDR1 and CDR2: SGHDT, YYEEEE. The CDR3 region has the DNA TGTGCCAGCAGCTCGGACGAGTTGGCTGGCTACACCTTC. The encoded protein is CASSSDELAGYTF.

The J gene is TRBJ2-1, the V gene TRBV7-9; D is tentatively TRBD1 or TRBD2 (6 bases each). V lost 4 bases and J 8 bases, leaving 27 bases between the germline ends. This CDR3 is built from 18 residues. Germline V lookup: CDR1 SEHNR, CDR2 FQNEAQ (reference sequence). The CDR3 coding sequence is TGTGCCAGCAGCTCCCCTCCCCGGGGGCGTAGTACCGGCGATGAGCAGTTCTTC. Translating it yields CASSSPPRGRSTGDEQFF.

This sequence joins TRBV4-1 and TRBJ2-6; 9 bases line up with TRBD1. Germline V gene sequence: CDR1 MGHRA, CDR2 YSYEKL. CDR3 length: 17 amino acids. The ends lost 4 bases at V and 1 base at J; junction bases unmatched: 5. In DNA form, the CDR3 reads TGCGCCAGCAGCCGGGGACAGGGAGGATCTGGGGCCAACGTCCTGACTTTC. Its protein is CASSRGQGGSGANVLTF.

The chain carries TRBV7-9 and TRBJ1-4, with 7 bases aligning to TRBD1. V gave up 5 bases and J gave up 4 bases; unmatched junction bases: 28. Germline V CDR1 and CDR2: SEHNR, FQNEAQ (reference sequence). CDR3 size: 22 residues. CDR3 in DNA: TGTGCCAGCAGCAATCAACAACCTCCGGGACAGCCTTTTAGAGCCGGTAATGAAAAACTGTTTTTT. It encodes CASSNQQPPGQPFRAGNEKLFF.

J is TRBJ2-1 and V is TRBV4-3; D is unresolved. Deletions cut 0 bases from V and 3 bases from J, with 9 bases between. The CDR3 totals 15 residues. Germline V lookup: CDR1 LGHNA, CDR2 YSLEER. The CDR3 bases are TGCGCCAGCAGCCAAGATGTAACGAACTACAATGAGCAGTTCTTC. It translates to CASSQDVTNYNEQFF.

CDR3: CASKRYPPANTEAFF. DNA for the CDR3: TGTGCCAGCAAAAGATACCCCCCTGCGAACACTGAAGCTTTCTTT. J is TRBJ1-1 and V is TRBV6-5; D is unclear. The CDR3 contains 15 residues. Germline CDR1 and CDR2: MNHEY and SVGAGI. V was trimmed by 7 bases and J by 1 base, leaving 16 bases between them.

The CDR3 loop reads CASSYPNPLAGVPNTGELFF. The CDR3 DNA reads TGTGCCAGCAGTTACCCAAATCCACTAGCGGGAGTACCGAACACCGGGGAGCTGTTTTTT. J is TRBJ2-2 and V is TRBV6-5; 11 bases align to TRBD2. Germline CDR1 is MNHEY and CDR2 is SVGAGI. Losses at the gene ends were 2 bases for V and 0 bases for J; bases not matched to a gene: 11. This CDR3 contains 20 residues.

The gene calls are TRBV10-3 and TRBJ2-7; 13 bases agree with TRBD2. This CDR3 is 15 amino acids long. J was trimmed by 2 bases and V by 2 bases; bases with no gene match: 0. Germline assignment: CDR1 ENHRY and CDR2 SYGVKD. The CDR3 DNA reads as TGTGCCATCAGTGAGGGACTAGCGGGGGCCTACGAGCAGTACTTC. Its protein product is CAISEGLAGAYEQYF.

The V gene is TRBV7-6, the J gene TRBJ2-7; D might be TRBD2 (5 bases). The germline V gene has CDR1 SGHVS and CDR2 FNYEAQ. V was clipped by 6 bases and J by 0 bases, with 15 bases between them. CDR3 length: 15 amino acids. CDR3: CASSVAQISSYEQYF. CDR3 DNA: TGTGCCAGCAGTGTAGCGCAGATCAGCTCCTACGAGCAGTACTTC.

CDR3 in amino acids: CASGSGWRETQYF. CDR3 in DNA: TGTGCTAGTGGTTCGGGATGGCGGGAGACCCAGTACTTC. The gene calls are TRBV12-5 and TRBJ2-5; D perhaps matches TRBD2 (5 bases). The CDR3 runs 13 residues. Germline CDR1 is LGHNT and CDR2 is FRNRAP. Trimming cost V 4 bases and J 5 bases, with 11 bases left between them.